The source of this T cell receptor beta chain is a study of cytomegalovirus exposure and HLA in healthy donors. V lost 2 bases and J lost 10; bases outside the gene matches: 10. The CDR3 runs to 14 residues. Germline CDR1 is SGHRS and CDR2 is YFSETQ. Primers included in the PCR were 60 Vbeta and 13 Jbeta primers. Original analysis: Later, roughly 80 million unique TCR beta chains were counted in an analysis, and some 10 million of them were shared. The method was immunoSEQ multiplex PCR; TCRdb's version includes in-frame clones alone and lacks a portion of them. V, J and clone size are taken as reported in that table, and D and trimming were inferred from the DNA itself. The data contain more than 90,000 clones, 70% of them singletons. This clone was seen a few times.

The source material was PBMCs. The chain carries TRBV5-1 and TRBJ1-2; 8 nucleotides agree with TRBD1. This clonotype was sampled from a young man in good health and CMV-seropositive. The CDR3 region has the DNA TGCGCCAGCAGCTTAGGACAGGGAGTTACAACCTACACCTTC. Translated, it gives CASSLGQGVTTYTF. The entire variable domain, with the rest obtained from reference TRBV5-1 and TRBJ1-2, is as follows: KAGVTQTPRYLIKTRGQQVTLSCSPISGHRSVSWYQQTPGQGLQFLFEYFSETQRNKGNFPGRFSGRQFSNSRSEMNVSTLELGDSALYLCASSLGQGVTTYTFGSGTRLTVV.